A selection of T cell receptor beta chains follows, all from one sample in a study of blood T cell repertoires in COVID-19. The table came from immunoSEQ multiplex PCR; TCRdb's copy has only in-frame clones and leaves some out. The data hold approximately 90,000 clones, with around 90% observed a single time. The sample was peripheral blood. The receptors were gathered from a man aged 55 to 69 with COVID-19, enrolled during active disease. Both conserved end residues are part of each CDR3. The D gene is left open where the match is weak.

CDR3aa,CDR3nt,j_gene,d_gene,v_gene
CASSLGQENYGYTF,TGTGCCAGCAGCTTGGGACAGGAGAACTATGGCTACACCTTC,TRBJ1-2,-,TRBV5-6
CASSPRDSRNTEAFF,TGTGCCAGCAGTCCTCGGGACTCACGGAACACTGAAGCTTTCTTT,TRBJ1-1,-,TRBV6-5
CASTRGSGDGEKLFF,TGTGCCAGCACCCGGGGATCAGGGGATGGTGAAAAACTGTTTTTT,TRBJ1-4,-,TRBV19
CASSFAGGPSFEQFF,TGTGCCAGCAGCTTTGCGGGAGGGCCTTCGTTTGAGCAGTTCTTC,TRBJ2-1,TRBD2,TRBV7-3
CASSLETGFSTNEKLFF,TGCGCCAGCAGCTTGGAGACAGGCTTCTCGACTAATGAAAAACTGTTTTTT,TRBJ1-4,-,TRBV5-1
CASSLGGELAKNIQYF,TGTGCCAGTAGTCTCGGGGGGGAACTAGCCAAAAACATTCAGTACTTC,TRBJ2-4,TRBD2,TRBV19
CATSRDSASGETQYF,TGTGCCACCAGCAGAGATTCGGCTAGCGGAGAGACCCAGTACTTC,TRBJ2-5,TRBD2,TRBV15
CASSYSLGGNEQYF,TGTGCCAGCAGTTACTCCCTGGGAGGGAACGAGCAGTACTTC,TRBJ2-7,TRBD2,TRBV6-5
CASSLAGTPNTGELFF,TGTGCCAGCAGCTTAGCGGGCACTCCGAACACCGGGGAGCTGTTTTTT,TRBJ2-2,-,TRBV7-2
CAWLGGAQTGELFF,TGTGCCTGGCTGGGAGGAGCCCAAACCGGGGAGCTGTTTTTT,TRBJ2-2,-,TRBV30